A selection of T cell receptor beta chains follows, all from one sample in a study. TCRdb reanalysed the multiplex PCR reads using MiXCR and keeps one entry per CDR3 protein. This table has about 990 distinct CDR3 sequences, roughly 6.7% appearing once. What was sequenced was memory CD4+ T cells sorted from blood. The receptors stem from a female donor with breast cancer. Each CDR3 is given with its conserved first and last residue. Each record gives: J gene, D gene, V gene, clone size, CDR3 DNA, CDR3 protein. A D gene is named only where the DNA matches it firmly. Clone sizes are given selectively: once, few, many, or a class where the clone is expanded.

j_gene: TRBJ1-2; d_gene: -; v_gene: TRBV12-3/TRBV12-4; abundance: medium-sized; CDR3nt: TGTGCCAGCAGTTCTCCCTCGACAGTCGGCTACACCTTC; CDR3aa: CASSSPSTVGYTF
j_gene: TRBJ1-2; d_gene: -; v_gene: TRBV12-3/TRBV12-4; abundance: medium-sized; CDR3nt: TGTGCCAGCAGTTTGCAGGGACGGGGCTATGGCTACACCTTC; CDR3aa: CASSLQGRGYGYTF
j_gene: TRBJ1-2; d_gene: -; v_gene: TRBV12-3/TRBV12-4; abundance: medium-sized; CDR3nt: TGTGCCAGCAGTCGACAGGTGGGCTATGGCTACACCTTC; CDR3aa: CASSRQVGYGYTF
j_gene: TRBJ1-2; d_gene: -; v_gene: TRBV12-3/TRBV12-4; abundance: medium-sized; CDR3nt: TGTGCCAGCAGTTTTGAGTTCTATGGCTACACCTTC; CDR3aa: CASSFEFYGYTF
j_gene: TRBJ1-2; d_gene: -; v_gene: TRBV12-3/TRBV12-4; abundance: medium-sized; CDR3nt: TGTGCCAGCTCCGGGTATGGCTACACCTTC; CDR3aa: CASSGYGYTF
j_gene: TRBJ1-2; d_gene: -; v_gene: TRBV12-3/TRBV12-4; abundance: medium-sized; CDR3nt: TGTGCCAGCAGTTTTGAGGGGCCTAATGGCTACACCTTC; CDR3aa: CASSFEGPNGYTF
j_gene: TRBJ1-2; d_gene: -; v_gene: TRBV12-3/TRBV12-4; abundance: -; CDR3nt: TGTGCCAGCAGTCCACAGGGCTTCTATGGCTACACCTTC; CDR3aa: CASSPQGFYGYTF
j_gene: TRBJ1-2; d_gene: -; v_gene: TRBV12-3/TRBV12-4; abundance: medium-sized; CDR3nt: TGTGCCAGCAGTTTAGCTCCGGTCTACTATGGCTACACCTTC; CDR3aa: CASSLAPVYYGYTF
j_gene: TRBJ1-2; d_gene: -; v_gene: TRBV12-3/TRBV12-4; abundance: medium-sized; CDR3nt: TGTGCCAGCACTCGGTCCAGCGCGAATGATGGCTACACCTTC; CDR3aa: CASTRSSANDGYTF
j_gene: TRBJ1-2; d_gene: TRBD1; v_gene: TRBV12-3/TRBV12-4; abundance: many; CDR3nt: TGTGCCAGCAGTCCGGGACAGACCGGTGGCTACACCTTC; CDR3aa: CASSPGQTGGYTF
j_gene: TRBJ1-2; d_gene: TRBD1; v_gene: TRBV12-3/TRBV12-4; abundance: -; CDR3nt: TGTGCCAGCAGTTTGAGGACAGGGGTGTATGGCTACACCTTC; CDR3aa: CASSLRTGVYGYTF
j_gene: TRBJ1-2; d_gene: -; v_gene: TRBV12-3/TRBV12-4; abundance: medium-sized; CDR3nt: TGTGCCAGCAGGTCACAGGGCTCCTATGGCTACACCTTC; CDR3aa: CASRSQGSYGYTF